A selection of T cell receptor beta chains follows, all from one sample in a study of blood T cells in healthy people across ages. TCRdb re-called the 5' RACE reads through MiXCR, storing one row per CDR3 protein. Among hundreds of thousands of distinct CDR3 sequences listed, approximately 53% were seen once. Sequencing was performed on blood. The receptors derive from a man aged 40-50 years in good health. The CDR3 runs from the conserved cysteine through the conserved F or W. The D gene is left open where the match is weak. A row's size may be missing; if present it is once, few, many or a size class.

TRBV12-3/TRBV12-4	TRBJ1-3	.	.	CASSFAGLGNTIYF	TGTGCCAGCAGTTTTGCGGGGCTTGGAAACACCATATATTTT
TRBV15	TRBJ1-6	.	.	CATSRRQANSPLHF	TGTGCCACCAGCAGGAGACAGGCTAATTCACCCCTCCACTTT
TRBV20-1	TRBJ2-1	TRBD1	.	CSARIGTGTINEQFF	TGCAGTGCTAGGATTGGGACAGGGACAATCAATGAGCAGTTCTTC
TRBV4-3	TRBJ2-3	.	.	CASSHVSGGGSDTQYF	TGCGCCAGCAGCCACGTTTCAGGTGGAGGTTCGGATACGCAGTATTTT
TRBV28	TRBJ2-5	TRBD2	few	CASSLSLAGEETQYF	TGTGCCAGCAGTTTATCCCTAGCGGGAGAAGAGACCCAGTACTTC
TRBV20-1	TRBJ2-7	TRBD2	.	CSARLAGRYEQYF	TGCAGTGCTCGACTAGCGGGTCGCTACGAGCAGTACTTC
TRBV6-1	TRBJ1-6	.	.	CASKYENLQPGSPLHF	TGTGCCAGCAAATACGAAAATCTCCAGCCCGGTTCACCCCTCCACTTT
TRBV7-6	TRBJ2-5	.	.	CASSQNRVKRETQYF	TGTGCCAGCAGCCAAAACAGGGTTAAAAGAGAGACCCAGTACTTC
TRBV14	TRBJ1-2	.	.	CASSQDNVWIDTSRTF	TGTGCCAGCAGCCAAGATAATGTATGGATCGACACCTCGCGCACCTTC
TRBV13	TRBJ2-3	TRBD1	.	CASSSQTGVTDTQYF	TGTGCCAGCAGCTCCCAGACAGGGGTCACAGATACGCAGTATTTT
TRBV7-2	TRBJ1-5	.	.	CASSLVRVSNQPQHF	TGTGCCAGCAGCTTAGTGCGGGTGAGCAATCAGCCCCAGCATTTT
TRBV20-1	TRBJ2-5	.	.	CSARGVARPKETQYF	TGCAGTGCTAGGGGGGTAGCGAGGCCAAAAGAGACCCAGTACTTC
TRBV2	TRBJ2-1	TRBD2	.	CASSEGRTNGGSSYEQFF	TGTGCCAGCAGTGAAGGTAGGACAAACGGCGGGAGCTCCTACGAGCAGTTCTTC
TRBV7-6	TRBJ2-5	.	few	CASSLGFQIQETQYF	TGTGCCAGCAGCTTAGGTTTCCAAATTCAAGAGACCCAGTACTTC
TRBV4-3	TRBJ2-6	.	.	CASSQELVGSISIGANVLTF	TGCGCCAGCAGCCAAGAATTGGTCGGGAGTATCTCAATTGGGGCCAACGTCCTGACTTTC
TRBV4-2	TRBJ2-5	TRBD1	.	CASSQDPNRGGNEQYF	TGTGCCAGCAGCCAAGACCCGAACAGGGGTGGGAATGAGCAGTACTTC
TRBV9	TRBJ2-2	.	.	CASSVGNRANTGELFF	TGTGCCAGCAGCGTAGGGAACAGGGCGAACACCGGGGAGCTGTTTTTT
TRBV20-1	TRBJ2-5	TRBD1	.	CSARDYRGQETQYF	TGCAGTGCTAGAGATTACAGGGGACAAGAGACCCAGTACTTC